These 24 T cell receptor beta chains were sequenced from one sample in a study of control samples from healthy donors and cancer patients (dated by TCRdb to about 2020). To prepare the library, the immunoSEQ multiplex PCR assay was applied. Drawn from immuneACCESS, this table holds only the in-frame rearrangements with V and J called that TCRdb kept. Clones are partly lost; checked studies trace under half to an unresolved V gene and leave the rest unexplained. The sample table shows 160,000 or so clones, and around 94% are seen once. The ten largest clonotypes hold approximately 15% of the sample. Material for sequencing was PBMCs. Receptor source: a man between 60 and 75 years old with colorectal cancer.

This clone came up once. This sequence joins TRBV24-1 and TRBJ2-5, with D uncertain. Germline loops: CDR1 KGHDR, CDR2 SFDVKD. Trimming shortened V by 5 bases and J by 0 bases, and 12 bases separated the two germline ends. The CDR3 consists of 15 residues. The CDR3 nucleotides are TGTGCCACCAGTGGGGCAGTCACGTACCAAGAGACCCAGTACTTC. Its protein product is CATSGAVTYQETQYF.

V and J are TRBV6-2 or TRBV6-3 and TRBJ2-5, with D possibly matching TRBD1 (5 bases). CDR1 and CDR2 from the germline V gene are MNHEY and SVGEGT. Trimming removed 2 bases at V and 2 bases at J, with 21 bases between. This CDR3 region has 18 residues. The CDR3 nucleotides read TGTGCCAGCAGTTACATTTTTGAGACAGATACCTTACAAGAGACCCAGTACTTC. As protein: CASSYIFETDTLQETQYF.

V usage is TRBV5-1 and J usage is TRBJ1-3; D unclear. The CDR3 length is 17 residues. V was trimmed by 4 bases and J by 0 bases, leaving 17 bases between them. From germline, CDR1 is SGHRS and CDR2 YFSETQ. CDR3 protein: CASSRTWTGSSGNTIYF. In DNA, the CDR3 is TGCGCCAGCAGCCGAACCTGGACCGGTAGCTCTGGAAACACCATATATTTT. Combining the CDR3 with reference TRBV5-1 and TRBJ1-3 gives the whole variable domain KAGVTQTPRYLIKTRGQQVTLSCSPISGHRSVSWYQQTPGQGLQFLFEYFSETQRNKGNFPGRFSGRQFSNSRSEMNVSTLELGDSALYLCASSRTWTGSSGNTIYFGEGSWLTVV.

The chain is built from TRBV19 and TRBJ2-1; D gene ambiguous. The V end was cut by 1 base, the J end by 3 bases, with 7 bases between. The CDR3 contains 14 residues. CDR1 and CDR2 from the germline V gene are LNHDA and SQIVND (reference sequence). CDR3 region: CASSIGLHYNEQFF. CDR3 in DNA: TGTGCCAGTAGTATAGGATTGCACTACAATGAGCAGTTCTTC.

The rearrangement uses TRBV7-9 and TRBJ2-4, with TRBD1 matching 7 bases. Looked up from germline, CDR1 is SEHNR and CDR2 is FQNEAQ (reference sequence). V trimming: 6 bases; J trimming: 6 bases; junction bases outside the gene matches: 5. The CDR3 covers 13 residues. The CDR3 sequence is CASSRTGINIQYF. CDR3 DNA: TGTGCCAGCAGTAGGACAGGAATAAACATTCAGTACTTC.

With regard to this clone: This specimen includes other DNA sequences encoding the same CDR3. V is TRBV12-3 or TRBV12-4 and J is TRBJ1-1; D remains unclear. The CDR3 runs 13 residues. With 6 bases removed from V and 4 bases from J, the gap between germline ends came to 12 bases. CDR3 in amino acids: CASSPRTGTEAFF. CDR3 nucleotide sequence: TGTGCCAGCAGCCCCCGTACGGGCACTGAAGCTTTCTTT.

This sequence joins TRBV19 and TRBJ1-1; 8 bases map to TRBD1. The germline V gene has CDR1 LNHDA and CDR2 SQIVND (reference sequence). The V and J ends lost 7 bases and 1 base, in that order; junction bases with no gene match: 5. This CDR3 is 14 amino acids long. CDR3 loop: CASNPQGANTEAFF. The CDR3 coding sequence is TGTGCCAGTAATCCCCAGGGGGCGAACACTGAAGCTTTCTTT.

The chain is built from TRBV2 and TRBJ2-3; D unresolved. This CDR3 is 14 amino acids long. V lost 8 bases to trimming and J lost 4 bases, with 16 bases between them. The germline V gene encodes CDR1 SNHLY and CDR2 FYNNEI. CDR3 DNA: TGTGCCAGCGTAGTTCCTGAGACTCCAGATACGCAGTATTTT. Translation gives CASVVPETPDTQYF.

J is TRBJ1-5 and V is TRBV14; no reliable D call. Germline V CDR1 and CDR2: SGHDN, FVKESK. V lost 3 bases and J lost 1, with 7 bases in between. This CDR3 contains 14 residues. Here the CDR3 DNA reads TGTGCCAGCAGCCAGGGTGGAAGCAATCAGCCCCAGCATTTT. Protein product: CASSQGGSNQPQHF.

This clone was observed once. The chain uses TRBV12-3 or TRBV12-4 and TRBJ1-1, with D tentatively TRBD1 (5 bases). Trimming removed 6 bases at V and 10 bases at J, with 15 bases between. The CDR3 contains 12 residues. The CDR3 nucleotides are TGTGCCAGCAGCCCCATCCCAGGGCCAGCTTTCTTT. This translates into CASSPIPGPAFF.

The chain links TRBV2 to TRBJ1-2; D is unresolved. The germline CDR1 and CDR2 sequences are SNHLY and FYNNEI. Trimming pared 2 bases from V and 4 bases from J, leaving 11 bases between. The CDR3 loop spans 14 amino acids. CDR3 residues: CASSEWAQVYGYTF. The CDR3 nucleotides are TGTGCCAGCAGTGAATGGGCCCAGGTCTATGGCTACACCTTC.

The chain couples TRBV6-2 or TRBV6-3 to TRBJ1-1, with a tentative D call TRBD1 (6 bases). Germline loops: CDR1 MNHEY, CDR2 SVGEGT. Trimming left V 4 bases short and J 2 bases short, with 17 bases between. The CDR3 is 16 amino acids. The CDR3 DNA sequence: TGTGCCAGCAGTTTTTCGGGACATACGGTTAACACTGAAGCTTTCTTT. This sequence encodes CASSFSGHTVNTEAFF.

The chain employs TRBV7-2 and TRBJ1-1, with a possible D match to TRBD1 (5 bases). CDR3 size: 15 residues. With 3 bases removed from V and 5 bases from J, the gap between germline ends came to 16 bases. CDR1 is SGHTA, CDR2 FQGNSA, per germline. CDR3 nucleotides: TGTGCCAGCAGCTTGACGGGGGAAGTTGGAACTGAAGCTTTCTTT. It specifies CASSLTGEVGTEAFF.

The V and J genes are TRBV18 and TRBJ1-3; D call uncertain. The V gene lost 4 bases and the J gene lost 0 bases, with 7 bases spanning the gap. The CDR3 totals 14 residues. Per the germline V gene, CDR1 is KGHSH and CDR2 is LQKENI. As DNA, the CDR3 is TGTGCCAGCTCACGAGGGAGCTCTGGAAACACCATATATTTT. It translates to CASSRGSSGNTIYF.

CDR3 protein: CASSLSRDEQYF. In DNA, the CDR3 is TGTGCCAGCAGCCTGTCTCGGGACGAGCAGTACTTC. This chain uses TRBV6-5 with TRBJ2-7; D is unclear. Germline CDR1 is MNHEY and CDR2 is SVGAGI. Deletions cut 6 bases from V and 5 bases from J, with 11 bases between. The CDR3 loop spans 12 amino acids.

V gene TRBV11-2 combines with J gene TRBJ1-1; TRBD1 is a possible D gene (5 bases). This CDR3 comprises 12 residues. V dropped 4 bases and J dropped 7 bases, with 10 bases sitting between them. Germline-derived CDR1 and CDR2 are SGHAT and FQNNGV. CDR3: CASSYQGIEAFF. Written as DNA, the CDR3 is TGTGCCAGCAGCTATCAGGGAATTGAAGCTTTCTTT.

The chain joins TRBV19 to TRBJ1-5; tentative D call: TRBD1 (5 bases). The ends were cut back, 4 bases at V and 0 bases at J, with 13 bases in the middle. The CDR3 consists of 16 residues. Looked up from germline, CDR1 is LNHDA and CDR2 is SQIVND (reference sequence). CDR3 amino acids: CASSRTEGLSNQPQHF. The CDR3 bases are TGTGCCAGTAGTAGGACCGAGGGGCTTAGCAATCAGCCCCAGCATTTT.

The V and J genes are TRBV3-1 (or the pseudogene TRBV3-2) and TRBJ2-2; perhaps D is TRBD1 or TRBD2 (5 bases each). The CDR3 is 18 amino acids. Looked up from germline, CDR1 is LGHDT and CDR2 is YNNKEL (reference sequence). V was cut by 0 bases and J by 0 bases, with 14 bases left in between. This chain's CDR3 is CASSQDRSGASNTGELFF. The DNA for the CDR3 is TGTGCCAGCAGCCAAGATCGGTCCGGGGCCTCGAACACCGGGGAGCTGTTTTTT.

CDR3 sequence (DNA): TGTGCCTGGTTAAGAGCAGGACAGGGGGACACTGAAGCTTTCTTT. Its translation is CAWLRAGQGDTEAFF. The rearrangement links TRBV30 to TRBJ1-1, with 10 bases fitting TRBD1. The V gene end was trimmed by 5 bases and the J gene end by 3 bases; junction bases not matched to a gene: 9. This CDR3 is built from 15 residues. Germline lookup yields CDR1 GTSNPN and CDR2 SVGIG (reference sequence).

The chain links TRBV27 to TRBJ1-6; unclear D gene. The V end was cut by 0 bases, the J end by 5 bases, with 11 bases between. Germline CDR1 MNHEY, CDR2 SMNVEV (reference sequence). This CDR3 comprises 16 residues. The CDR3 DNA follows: TGTGCCAGCAGTTTATCGAAGGGAAATGATAATTCACCCCTCCACTTT. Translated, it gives CASSLSKGNDNSPLHF.

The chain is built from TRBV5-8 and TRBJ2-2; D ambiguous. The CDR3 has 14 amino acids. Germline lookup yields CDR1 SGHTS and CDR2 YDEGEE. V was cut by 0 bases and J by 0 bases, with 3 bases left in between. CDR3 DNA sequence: TGTGCCAGCAGCTTGGGTCCGAACACCGGGGAGCTGTTTTTT. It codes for CASSLGPNTGELFF. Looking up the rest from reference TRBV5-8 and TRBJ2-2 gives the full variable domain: EAGVTQSPTHLIKTRGQQATLRCSPISGHTSVYWYQQALGLGLQFLLWYDEGEERNRGNFPPRFSGRQFPNYSSELNVNALELEDSALYLCASSLGPNTGELFFGEGSRLTVL.

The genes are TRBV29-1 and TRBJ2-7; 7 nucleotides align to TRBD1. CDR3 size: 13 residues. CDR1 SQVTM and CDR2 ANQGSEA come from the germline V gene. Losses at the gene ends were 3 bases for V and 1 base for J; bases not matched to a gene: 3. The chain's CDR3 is CSVDETGSYEQYF. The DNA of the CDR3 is TGCAGCGTTGACGAGACAGGGTCCTACGAGCAGTACTTC.

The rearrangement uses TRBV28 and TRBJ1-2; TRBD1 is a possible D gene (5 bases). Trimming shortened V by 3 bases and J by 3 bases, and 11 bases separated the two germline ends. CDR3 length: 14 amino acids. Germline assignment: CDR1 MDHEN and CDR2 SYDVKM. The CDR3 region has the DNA TGTGCCAGCAGTTTTAATACAGGCCACTATGGCTACACCTTC. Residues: CASSFNTGHYGYTF.

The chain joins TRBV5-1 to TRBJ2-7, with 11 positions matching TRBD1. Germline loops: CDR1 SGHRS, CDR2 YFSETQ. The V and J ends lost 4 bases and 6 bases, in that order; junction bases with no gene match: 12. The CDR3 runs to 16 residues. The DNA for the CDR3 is TGCGCCAGCAGCGCGCGGACAGGGGGCGACATAATCGAGCAGTACTTC. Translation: CASSARTGGDIIEQYF.